This is a list of T cell receptor beta chains from one sample in a study of read filtering for tumor transcriptome and immune sequencing. TCRdb re-called the reads with MiXCR, one entry per CDR3 protein. The sample lists about 93,000 distinct CDR3 sequences; 20% to 25% were seen once. The specimen was a population of CD138-negative cells sorted from bone marrow. The source of these receptors is a donor aged 40 or older with multiple myeloma. Each CDR3 is given with its conserved first and last residue. A D gene is named only where the DNA matches it firmly. The size entry is marked missing in some rows and otherwise reads once, few, many or a size class.

DNA,CDR3,J,size,length,V,D
TGCAGCGTTGAAGGGCAGGGGAACACCGGGGAGCTGTTTTTT,CSVEGQGNTGELFF,TRBJ2-2,-,14,TRBV29-1,-
TGTGCCAGCAGCTTTCGCCAGCCCGGAGATACGCAGTATTTT,CASSFRQPGDTQYF,TRBJ2-3,many,14,TRBV7-2,-
TGTGCCAGCAGCCGTCTCAGGGAAACGTCCTACAATGAGCAGTTCTTC,CASSRLRETSYNEQFF,TRBJ2-1,many,16,TRBV5-6,-
TGTGCCAGCAGTTACTTTTCGCAGAACACCGGGGAGCTGTTTTTT,CASSYFSQNTGELFF,TRBJ2-2,few,15,TRBV6-6,-
TGTGCCAGCAGCTTAGAGAGGGGAGGCACTGAAGCTTTCTTT,CASSLERGGTEAFF,TRBJ1-1,medium-sized,14,TRBV11-3,-
TGCAGCGTTGAACCCAGCGGGGGGGCAGATACGCAGTATTTT,CSVEPSGGADTQYF,TRBJ2-3,many,14,TRBV29-1,TRBD2
TGTGCCAGCAGTGCCCGACTAGTCGATGAGCAGTTCTTC,CASSARLVDEQFF,TRBJ2-1,-,13,TRBV6-4,-
TGCGCCAGCAGCTTGTTGCAGGGCAGCACTGAAGCTTTCTTT,CASSLLQGSTEAFF,TRBJ1-1,many,14,TRBV5-1,-
TGTGCCAGCAGACCCGGGCCGGTTTCGTGGCAGTACTTC,CASRPGPVSWQYF,TRBJ2-7,few,13,TRBV28,-
TGTGCCAGCAGCGGCCGGACGAACGGAGAGCAGTACTTC,CASSGRTNGEQYF,TRBJ2-7,many,13,TRBV7-9,-
TGCAGTGCGGCCGGCCTAGCGGGGGTTGAGCAGTTCTTC,CSAAGLAGVEQFF,TRBJ2-1,many,13,TRBV20-1,TRBD2
TGTGCCAGCAGCTTCTCCGGGACAGACATTCAGACCCAGTACTTC,CASSFSGTDIQTQYF,TRBJ2-5,few,15,TRBV7-9,TRBD1
TGCGCCACCCAACAGGGGACAGCAGGAGAGACCCAGTACTTC,CATQQGTAGETQYF,TRBJ2-5,many,14,TRBV5-1,TRBD1
TGCAGCGTTGGGGAATACGATCAGCCCCAGCATTTT,CSVGEYDQPQHF,TRBJ1-5,many,12,TRBV29-1,-
TGTGCCAGTAGTACCCGACAGGCGTTCTCTGGGGCCAACGTCCTGACTTTC,CASSTRQAFSGANVLTF,TRBJ2-6,many,17,TRBV19,-
TGCGCCAGCAGCTCAGATCCCAATCAGCCCCAGCATTTT,CASSSDPNQPQHF,TRBJ1-5,few,13,TRBV5-1,-
TGTGCCAGCAGCCCCCGCCTCAACATTCAGTACTTC,CASSPRLNIQYF,TRBJ2-4,many,12,TRBV28,-
TGTGCCAGCAGCCAAACGGGTCTAGGCTACGAGCAGTACTTC,CASSQTGLGYEQYF,TRBJ2-7,many,14,TRBV14,-
TGTGCCAGCAGTACAGGGGCAGCCAAAAACATTCAGTACTTC,CASSTGAAKNIQYF,TRBJ2-4,-,14,TRBV6-1,TRBD1
TGTGCCAGCAGTTACTCGAATCGGGGGACAGATACGCAGTATTTT,CASSYSNRGTDTQYF,TRBJ2-3,many,15,TRBV6-5,-
TGTGCCAGTACCTCCTCTAATGTCGCTCAGCCCCAGCATTTT,CASTSSNVAQPQHF,TRBJ1-5,few,14,TRBV19,-
TGCGCCAGCAGCCAAGCGACAGGGGGATCTGGAAACACCATATATTTT,CASSQATGGSGNTIYF,TRBJ1-3,-,16,TRBV4-1,TRBD1
TGTGCCAGCAGCCAAGGTTGGAACACAGATACGCAGTATTTT,CASSQGWNTDTQYF,TRBJ2-3,many,14,TRBV3-1,-
TGTGCCAGCAGCCGGGACAGGGACCGCACAGATACGCAGTATTTT,CASSRDRDRTDTQYF,TRBJ2-3,-,15,TRBV5-5,TRBD1
TGCAGTGCCCAGGATAGCGGGGGGAGAGAGGGCATTCAGTACTTC,CSAQDSGGREGIQYF,TRBJ2-4,-,15,TRBV20-1,TRBD2
TGTGCCAACCACGAACTAGCGGGGGTACAAGAGACCCAGTACTTC,CANHELAGVQETQYF,TRBJ2-5,many,15,TRBV21-1,-
TGTGCCAGCTCACCTAGTGGAAACATTCAGTACTTC,CASSPSGNIQYF,TRBJ2-4,-,12,TRBV18,-
TGCGCCAGCAGCCAAGTATTTCATCGGGACAGGGGGCGCGGGGGTGAAGCTTTCTTT,CASSQVFHRDRGRGGEAFF,TRBJ1-1,-,19,TRBV4-1,TRBD1
TGTGCCAGCAGCTTGGCGAGGGCCACAGATACGCAGTATTTT,CASSLARATDTQYF,TRBJ2-3,many,14,TRBV5-1,-
TGTGCCAGCAGCCCAAGTGCGGGGACCGGGGAGCTGTTTTTT,CASSPSAGTGELFF,TRBJ2-2,many,14,TRBV7-3,-
TGTGCCAGCAGCGTTCAATCAGGTAGGAGCTACAATGAGCAGTTCTTC,CASSVQSGRSYNEQFF,TRBJ2-1,many,16,TRBV9,-
TGCGCCAGCAGCTCCCTAGCGGGGGGAGAGACCCAGTATTTC,CASSSLAGGETQYF,TRBJ2-5,few,14,TRBV5-1,TRBD2
TGTGCCAGCAGCCATGATGGGACTAGCGATCTCTCCTACAATGAGCAGTTCTTC,CASSHDGTSDLSYNEQFF,TRBJ2-1,once,18,TRBV3-1,TRBD2
TGCGCCAGCAGGCCGGGACGGTATGCAACTAATGAAAAACTGTTTTTT,CASRPGRYATNEKLFF,TRBJ1-4,many,16,TRBV5-1,-
TGCAGCGTCCGACAGGGTTCAGATGAAGCTTTCTTT,CSVRQGSDEAFF,TRBJ1-1,many,12,TRBV29-1,TRBD1
TGTGCCAGCAGTGCCGGACTCTCCGGGGGATATGGCTACACCTTC,CASSAGLSGGYGYTF,TRBJ1-2,many,15,TRBV28,-
TGCGCCAGCAGCTCCCCGGGACACGGTTCACCCCTCCACTTT,CASSSPGHGSPLHF,TRBJ1-6,many,14,TRBV5-1,-
TGTGCCAGCAGCCAAGATTTAGGAGACCACACTGAAGCTTTCTTT,CASSQDLGDHTEAFF,TRBJ1-1,many,15,TRBV3-1,-
TGCAGCATTGAAAGGACTGGGTTAATGCAGTATTTT,CSIERTGLMQYF,TRBJ2-3,-,12,TRBV29-1,-
TGTGCCAGCAGCTTAGGCAGAAATGGCTACACCTTC,CASSLGRNGYTF,TRBJ1-2,many,12,TRBV7-9,-
TGTGCCAGCAGTGAAGCTGGGACTCAAGGCCAGCCCCAGCATTTT,CASSEAGTQGQPQHF,TRBJ1-5,-,15,TRBV6-1,-
TGCAGCGTTATACAGGGATTTGGAGCCGGGGAGCTGTTTTTT,CSVIQGFGAGELFF,TRBJ2-2,many,14,TRBV29-1,-
TGTGCCAGCAGCTCCTACAGGGGGTATAACTACGAGCAGTACTTC,CASSSYRGYNYEQYF,TRBJ2-7,-,15,TRBV7-9,TRBD1
TGTGCCAGCAGTTTCATCGGGTCTGGCACAGATACGCAGTATTTT,CASSFIGSGTDTQYF,TRBJ2-3,many,15,TRBV28,-
TGTGCCACCAGTGATTCGCGACAGTACGAGCAGTACTTC,CATSDSRQYEQYF,TRBJ2-7,many,13,TRBV24-1,-
TGTGCCAGCAGCCAAGACAGTACCGGGGAGCTGTTTTTT,CASSQDSTGELFF,TRBJ2-2,many,13,TRBV11-2,-
TGCGCCAGCAGCTTAGGGCAGATCTACGAGCAGTACTTC,CASSLGQIYEQYF,TRBJ2-7,many,13,TRBV5-1,-
TGTGCCAGCAGGGAGGTACTGCATTCTAGCAATCAGCCCCAGCATTTT,CASREVLHSSNQPQHF,TRBJ1-5,-,16,TRBV6-1,-
TGTGCCAGCAGCCCGTCGGGACAGGGTAATGAAAAACTGTTTTTT,CASSPSGQGNEKLFF,TRBJ1-4,many,15,TRBV7-9,TRBD1
TGCGCCAGCAGCTTGTGGGCGGGGGGGCACGACAATGAGCAGTTCTTC,CASSLWAGGHDNEQFF,TRBJ2-1,many,16,TRBV5-1,TRBD2
TGCGCCAGCAGCTTGAGTACAGGGAACGAAAAACTGTTTTTT,CASSLSTGNEKLFF,TRBJ1-4,many,14,TRBV5-1,-
TGCAGTGCTAGAGGTGGGGGCTACAATGAGCAGTTCTTC,CSARGGGYNEQFF,TRBJ2-1,many,13,TRBV20-1,-
TGCGCCAGCAGCTGGACAGGGGGCGCCGGTACTGAAGCTTTCTTT,CASSWTGGAGTEAFF,TRBJ1-1,many,15,TRBV5-1,TRBD1
TGTGCCAGCAGTTTTGTCCCAGATACGCAGTATTTT,CASSFVPDTQYF,TRBJ2-3,many,12,TRBV28,-
TGTGCCAGCAGTATGCCCTCGGCAGGCGATCAGCCCCAGCATTTT,CASSMPSAGDQPQHF,TRBJ1-5,-,15,TRBV28,-